This entry lists 2 T cell receptor beta chains sequenced from one sample in a study of blood T cell repertoires in COVID-19. TCRdb's copy holds only in-frame clones and misses some; the assay was immunoSEQ multiplex PCR. The table records over 200,000 clones, less than 90% of them present only once. Sequenced input: PBMCs or T cells enriched from blood (not recorded which). Receptors originate from a woman in her 50s in a cohort exposed to, infected with or recovered from COVID-19 (not recorded which).

The chain links TRBV7-3 to TRBJ1-6, with TRBD1 matching 10 bases. Germline values: CDR1 SGHTA, CDR2 FQGTGA. V lost 8 bases and J lost 8; bases outside the gene matches: 3. This CDR3 contains 13 residues. The CDR3, as DNA: TGTGCCAGCGGACAGGGGGTAGATTCACCCCTCCACTTT. It codes for CASGQGVDSPLHF.

This clone was recorded only once. J is TRBJ1-5 and V is TRBV3-1 (or the pseudogene TRBV3-2); the D gene is possibly TRBD1 (5 bases). The CDR3 loop spans 16 amino acids. The V gene lost 0 bases and the J gene lost 3 bases, with 12 bases spanning the gap. The germline gives CDR1 LGHDT, CDR2 YNNKEL (reference sequence). The DNA of the CDR3 is TGTGCCAGCAGCCAAGATCGGCCAGGGCACAATCAGCCCCAGCATTTT. Protein sequence: CASSQDRPGHNQPQHF.